These 18 T cell receptor beta chains originate from one sample sequenced in a study of T cell responses to AZD1222 COVID-19 vaccine. Sequencing was performed with immunoSEQ multiplex PCR; in TCRdb, only in-frame clones are kept and a portion is missing. The data show around 190,000 clones, just over 85% seen once. Sequences were derived from peripheral blood, sampled on day 0 of AZD1222 vaccination. These receptors all come from an adult in good health.

The rearrangement joins TRBV6-2 or TRBV6-3 to TRBJ1-2; D ambiguous. The CDR3 extends over 14 amino acids. Germline V CDR1 and CDR2: MNHEY, SVGEGT. V was pared by 4 bases and J by 2 bases, with 11 bases between. CDR3 sequence: CASSSGPLNYGYTF. Written as DNA, the CDR3 is TGTGCCAGCAGTTCCGGACCGCTGAACTATGGCTACACCTTC.

In its sample, this clone was seen once. The V gene is TRBV9, the J gene TRBJ2-1, with D unresolved. The germline V and J ends were trimmed by 1 base and 2 bases, with 7 bases remaining between them. The CDR3 sequence is 14 residues long. Germline V gives CDR1 SGDLS, CDR2 YYNGEE. The CDR3 DNA follows: TGTGCCAGCAGCGTAACTGGCCCCTACAATGAGCAGTTCTTC. Protein: CASSVTGPYNEQFF.

The chain uses TRBV9 and TRBJ2-7; D is perhaps TRBD1 (6 bases). The germline V and J ends were trimmed by 3 bases and 2 bases, with 9 bases remaining between them. The CDR3 is made up of 13 amino acids. CDR1 is SGDLS, CDR2 YYNGEE, per germline. Here the CDR3 DNA reads TGTGCCAGCAGCGCCGGGACACCCTACGAGCAGTACTTC. Protein product: CASSAGTPYEQYF.

The V call is TRBV6-5, the J call TRBJ2-7, with TRBD2 as a possible D gene (7 bases). Germline assignment: CDR1 MNHEY and CDR2 SVGAGI. Trimming shortened V by 6 bases and J by 4 bases, and 13 bases separated the two germline ends. The CDR3 is made up of 13 amino acids. The CDR3 spells CASSLGGPYEQYF. The CDR3 nucleotides read TGTGCCAGCAGCCTGGGGGGGCCTTACGAGCAGTACTTC.

This clone was picked up a small number of times. The rearrangement links TRBV9 to TRBJ1-6; possible D gene TRBD1, 5 bases. With 4 bases removed from V and 8 bases from J, the gap between germline ends came to 13 bases. The germline gives CDR1 SGDLS, CDR2 YYNGEE. The CDR3 totals 14 residues. Here the CDR3 DNA reads TGTGCCAGCAGCCTCAGGGCAGCAGATTCACCCCTCCACTTT. Translated: CASSLRAADSPLHF.

This sequence joins TRBV5-1 and TRBJ2-7; D might be TRBD1 (5 bases). The V gene lost 5 bases and the J gene lost 1 base, with 10 bases spanning the gap. Germline V gene data show CDR1 as SGHRS and CDR2 as YFSETQ. The CDR3 covers 13 residues. The CDR3 loop is CASRADSSYEQYF. CDR3 in DNA: TGCGCCAGCAGGGCTGACAGTTCCTACGAGCAGTACTTC.

The chain combines TRBV19 with TRBJ2-7, with D unresolved. The CDR3 runs 15 residues. The V end was cut by 5 bases, the J end by 0 bases, with 14 bases between. CDR1 and CDR2 from the germline V gene are LNHDA and SQIVND (reference sequence). CDR3 bases: TGTGCCAGTAGTCAGGCTGCCGAGAGCTCCTACGAGCAGTACTTC. Its protein is CASSQAAESSYEQYF.

The chain recombines TRBV5-1 with TRBJ2-1; maybe TRBD1 (6 bases). V was clipped by 4 bases and J by 3 bases, with 14 bases between them. Germline V CDR1 and CDR2: SGHRS, YFSETQ. This CDR3 has 15 amino acids. This chain's CDR3 is CASSALQGNYNEQFF. The CDR3 DNA follows: TGCGCCAGCAGCGCGCTACAGGGTAACTACAATGAGCAGTTCTTC.

J is TRBJ2-7 and V is TRBV3-1 (or the pseudogene TRBV3-2); D gene uncertain. The CDR3 length is 12 residues. Germline CDR1 reads LGHDT; CDR2 reads YNNKEL (reference sequence). Between the trimmed V and J ends, which lost 2 bases and 7 bases, there was a span of 9 bases. The CDR3: CASSQLYMEQYF. The CDR3 coding sequence is TGTGCCAGCAGCCAACTATACATGGAGCAGTACTTC.

Only a few counts were recorded for this clone. The chain carries TRBV7-3 and TRBJ2-5, with D possibly matching TRBD2 (6 bases). Trimming removed 3 bases from V and 5 bases from J, with 13 bases in between. This CDR3 has 14 amino acids. The germline gives CDR1 SGHTA, CDR2 FQGTGA. The CDR3 sequence is CASSLTRLGETQYF. CDR3 coding DNA: TGTGCCAGCAGCTTGACTAGACTCGGGGAGACCCAGTACTTC.

This chain connects TRBV19 to TRBJ2-7, with D possibly being TRBD1 or TRBD2 (6 bases each). CDR1 and CDR2 from the germline V gene are LNHDA and SQIVND (reference sequence). The length of the CDR3 is 16 residues. V was clipped by 10 bases and J by 7 bases, with 29 bases between them. The DNA for the CDR3 is TGTGCCACCTCGACAGGATCCCTCGTAAGAGGGGGGGAGCAGTACTTC. Its protein is CATSTGSLVRGGEQYF.

The genes are TRBV5-5 and TRBJ1-2, with 7 bases fitting TRBD1. The germline CDR1 and CDR2 sequences are SGHKS and YYEKEE (reference sequence). The CDR3 runs to 15 residues. V trimming: 3 bases; J trimming: 2 bases; junction bases outside the gene matches: 7. The CDR3 DNA reads TGTGCCAGCAGCTCAGCTGGACAGGTGAACTATGGCTACACCTTC. Its translation: CASSSAGQVNYGYTF.

This clone has just one count. The chain employs TRBV9 and TRBJ2-4; D perhaps matches TRBD1 (6 bases). Trimming removed 3 bases from V and 6 bases from J, with 19 bases in between. The CDR3 loop spans 16 amino acids. Germline V gene lookup returns CDR1 SGDLS and CDR2 YYNGEE. CDR3 DNA sequence: TGTGCCAGCAGCGCCGAGTCCGACAGGCCCCCAAACATTCAGTACTTC. Protein: CASSAESDRPPNIQYF.

This rearrangement joins TRBV6-2 or TRBV6-3 to TRBJ1-2; no clear D. This CDR3 region has 14 residues. V was cut by 2 bases and J by 4 bases, with 11 bases left in between. CDR1 MNHEY and CDR2 SVGEGT come from the germline V gene. The CDR3 region is CASSYPKSVYGYTF. The CDR3 coding sequence is TGTGCCAGCAGTTACCCCAAATCGGTCTATGGCTACACCTTC.

The genes are TRBV10-2 and TRBJ1-5; D might be TRBD1 (5 bases). Per germline, CDR1 WSHSY and CDR2 SAAADI. V lost 10 bases to trimming and J lost 4 bases, with 20 bases between them. This CDR3 spans 15 amino acids. The CDR3 spells CATSPGPPENQPQHF. As DNA, the CDR3 is TGCGCCACCTCGCCGGGACCTCCAGAGAATCAGCCCCAGCATTTT.

This clone was counted a single time. The chain links TRBV27 to TRBJ2-1; TRBD2 matches 7 bases. Germline trimming cut 6 bases from V and 4 bases from J; bases unmatched to any gene: 3. CDR1 and CDR2 from the germline V gene are MNHEY and SMNVEV (reference sequence). CDR3 size: 13 residues. The CDR3 nucleotides read TGTGCCAGCAGGAGCGGGAATTACAATGAGCAGTTCTTC. It yields the protein CASRSGNYNEQFF.

This chain joins TRBV9 and TRBJ1-2, with TRBD1 matching over 7 bases. The CDR3 is made up of 15 amino acids. With 3 bases clipped from V and 2 bases from J, the junction kept 7 bases outside the gene matches. Germline-derived CDR1 and CDR2 are SGDLS and YYNGEE. CDR3 DNA: TGTGCCAGCAGCGCCGGTACAGGGGCAAACTATGGCTACACCTTC. It encodes CASSAGTGANYGYTF.

This chain connects TRBV30 to TRBJ1-2; maybe TRBD1 (6 bases). CDR1 is GTSNPN, CDR2 SVGIG, per germline (reference sequence). This CDR3 spans 13 amino acids. V was cut by 0 bases and J by 8 bases, with 13 bases left in between. The CDR3 DNA reads as TGTGCCTGGAGTGTAGGGGGAGCGAGGGGCTACACCTTC. This sequence encodes CAWSVGGARGYTF.